The sequence of this TCR beta chain was determined in a study of T cells after yellow fever vaccination. For the study at large: Researchers used SMART-Seq v4 Ultra Low Input to prepare fractions that had low cell numbers.

Germline loops: CDR1 SGHVS, CDR2 FQNEAQ. V dropped 5 bases and J dropped 2; count of bases not matched to a gene: 16. This CDR3 region has 18 residues. Remarks on this clonotype: The antigen is undetermined.

The study, taken as a whole, reports: Reappearance after the booster was observed for most primary-vaccination clones (more than 95% CD4, roughly 90% CD8).

TCRdb reprocessed the 5' RACE reads with MiXCR, giving one entry per CDR3 protein. This table has some 500,000 distinct CDR3 sequences, about 14% appearing once. The genes are TRBV7-8 and TRBJ2-7, with TRBD1 matching over 9 bases. The sequence derives from a young man who received the YFV17D yellow fever vaccine. The sequencing used PBMCs, collected on the day of the yellow fever booster vaccination. CDR3 loop: CASSDRTGATPLPYEQYF. For the CDR3, the DNA is TGTGCCAGCAGCGACCGGACAGGGGCCACACCGTTACCCTACGAGCAGTACTTC.